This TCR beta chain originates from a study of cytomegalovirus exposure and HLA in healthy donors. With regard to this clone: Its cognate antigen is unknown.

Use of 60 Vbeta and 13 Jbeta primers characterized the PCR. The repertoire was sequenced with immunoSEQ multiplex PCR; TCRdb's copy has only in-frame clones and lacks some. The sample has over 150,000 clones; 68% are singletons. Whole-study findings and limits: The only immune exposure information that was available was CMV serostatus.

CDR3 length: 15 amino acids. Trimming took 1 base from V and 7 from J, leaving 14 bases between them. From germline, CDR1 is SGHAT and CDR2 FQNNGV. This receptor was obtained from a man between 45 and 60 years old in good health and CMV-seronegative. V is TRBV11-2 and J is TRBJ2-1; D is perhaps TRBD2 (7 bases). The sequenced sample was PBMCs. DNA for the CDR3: TGTGCCAGCAGCTTAGTTCGCGGGGGCGGTAATGAGCAGTTCTTC. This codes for CASSLVRGGGNEQFF.